A single sample is the source of the 27 T cell receptor beta chains below, sequenced in a study of OX40 agonist ivuxolimab in advanced cancers. Sequencing used immunoSEQ multiplex PCR; TCRdb keeps in-frame clones, though not all of them. The sample lists about 59,000 clones; over 80% were seen once. The source material was CD4+ or CD8+ T cells sorted from blood, sampled in a trial of the OX40 agonist ivuxolimab. The receptor source for this set is an adult with an advanced solid tumor such as melanoma, head and neck, liver or kidney cancer.

V usage is TRBV7-9 and J usage is TRBJ2-6, with 11 bases lining up with TRBD1. This CDR3 comprises 17 residues. The germline V gene has CDR1 SEHNR and CDR2 FQNEAQ (reference sequence). The V and J ends lost 11 bases and 0 bases, in that order; junction bases with no gene match: 9. This CDR3 is CAGKPGQGDSGANVLTF. CDR3 DNA: TGTGCCGGCAAACCGGGACAGGGGGACTCTGGGGCCAACGTCCTGACTTTC.

In the case of this clone: This sample also contains other DNA sequences that code for the same CDR3. The chain has TRBV5-1 and TRBJ1-1; D is possibly TRBD1 (5 bases). CDR1 and CDR2 from the germline V gene are SGHRS and YFSETQ. This CDR3 comprises 15 residues. Trimming cost V 1 base and J 1 base, with 11 bases left between them. This CDR3 reads CASSLLGEGNTEAFF. The DNA for the CDR3 is TGCGCCAGCAGCTTGTTGGGGGAGGGGAACACTGAAGCTTTCTTT.

This rearrangement joins TRBV18 to TRBJ1-5; D uncertain. This CDR3 is built from 13 residues. CDR1 KGHSH and CDR2 LQKENI come from the germline V gene. The V end was cut by 5 bases, the J end by 0 bases, with 5 bases between. The DNA of the CDR3 is TGTGCCAGCTCAGGAGATAGCAATCAGCCCCAGCATTTT. This gives the protein CASSGDSNQPQHF.

V gene TRBV19 combines with J gene TRBJ1-1; TRBD1 agrees at 9 bases. CDR3 length: 17 residues. The junction had 11 bases not matched to a gene; V was cut back by 6 bases and J by 0 bases. Germline V CDR1 and CDR2: LNHDA, SQIVND (reference sequence). CDR3: CASSYSGTGRVNTEAFF. The CDR3, as DNA: TGTGCCAGTAGCTACTCCGGGACAGGGAGGGTGAACACTGAAGCTTTCTTT.

This chain joins TRBV2 and TRBJ2-4; TRBD1 or TRBD2 may be the D gene (5 bases each). Germline V gene data show CDR1 as SNHLY and CDR2 as FYNNEI. This CDR3 spans 16 amino acids. Trimming left V 8 bases short and J 0 bases short, with 17 bases between. The CDR3 DNA is TGTGCCAGCCTATCCGGGGCTGTACTAGCCAAAAACATTCAGTACTTC. Its protein product is CASLSGAVLAKNIQYF. The full variable domain, completed using reference TRBV2 and TRBJ2-4, is EPEVTQTPSHQVTQMGQEVILRCVPISNHLYFYWYRQILGQKVEFLVSFYNNEISEKSEIFDDQFSVERPDGSNFTLKIRSTKLEDSAMYFCASLSGAVLAKNIQYFGAGTRLSVL.

J is TRBJ2-5 and V is TRBV7-9; TRBD2 agrees at 7 bases. The CDR3 runs 14 residues. V dropped 5 bases and J dropped 4; count of bases not matched to a gene: 7. The germline V gene has CDR1 SEHNR and CDR2 FQNEAQ (reference sequence). In DNA form, the CDR3 reads TGTGCCAGCAGCACTATGGGAGGGGCAGAGACCCAGTACTTC. It is translated as CASSTMGGAETQYF.

CDR3 amino acids: CASSPSGDEQYF. For the CDR3, the DNA is TGTGCCAGCTCACCATCGGGCGACGAGCAGTACTTC. The chain has TRBV18 and TRBJ2-7; D gene uncertain. The V gene lost 2 bases and the J gene lost 5 bases, with 7 bases spanning the gap. The CDR3 has 12 amino acids. Germline values: CDR1 KGHSH, CDR2 LQKENI.

This sequence joins TRBV7-8 and TRBJ2-1; TRBD2 is a possible D gene (5 bases). CDR1 and CDR2 (germline): SGHVS, FQNEAQ. Trimming left V 1 base short and J 4 bases short, with 8 bases between. This CDR3 comprises 14 residues. CDR3 bases: TGTGCCAGCAGCTTAGAAGTAGCGTACAATGAGCAGTTCTTC. This sequence encodes CASSLEVAYNEQFF.

J is TRBJ2-5 and V is TRBV6-1, with 11 bases that match TRBD2. Germline V lookup: CDR1 MNHNS, CDR2 SASEGT. With 4 bases clipped from V and 2 bases from J, the junction kept 3 bases outside the gene matches. The CDR3 extends over 15 amino acids. The CDR3 DNA follows: TGTGCCAGCAGTGCATCTAGCGGGGGGCAAGAGACCCAGTACTTC. Its protein is CASSASSGGQETQYF.

This clone was seen only a few times. This rearrangement joins TRBV14 to TRBJ2-1, with D tentatively TRBD1 or TRBD2 (7 bases each). This CDR3 spans 15 amino acids. The germline CDR1 and CDR2 sequences are SGHDN and FVKESK. The V and J ends lost 1 base and 7 bases respectively, with 14 bases between them. This chain's CDR3 is CASSQGAGGGNEQFF. The CDR3 DNA is TGTGCCAGCAGCCAAGGGGCAGGGGGGGGAAATGAGCAGTTCTTC.

The CDR3 protein is CASSLVTTSGELFF. The CDR3 nucleotides are TGTGCCAGCAGCTTAGTGACGACAAGCGGGGAGCTGTTTTTT. The chain couples TRBV7-9 to TRBJ2-2; D ambiguous. V gave up 1 base and J gave up 7 bases, with 10 bases separating them. CDR3 length: 14 amino acids. Germline lookup yields CDR1 SEHNR and CDR2 FQNEAQ (reference sequence).

This chain uses TRBV19 with TRBJ1-1; 7 positions match TRBD1. The CDR3 contains 13 residues. V was pared by 8 bases and J by 1 base, with 4 bases of the junction left unmatched. CDR1 and CDR2 from the germline V gene are LNHDA and SQIVND (reference sequence). The CDR3 is CASGRDRNTEAFF. For the CDR3, the DNA is TGTGCCAGTGGCCGGGACAGGAACACTGAAGCTTTCTTT.

Only one count was recorded for this clone. V is TRBV5-4 and J is TRBJ2-5; TRBD1 is a possible D gene (7 bases). The ends were cut back, 3 bases at V and 1 base at J, with 13 bases in the middle. This CDR3 is built from 15 residues. Germline V gives CDR1 SGHNT, CDR2 YYREEE (reference sequence). CDR3 in amino acids: CASSSEGQSQETQYF. Here the CDR3 DNA reads TGTGCCAGCAGCTCGGAGGGACAGTCCCAAGAGACCCAGTACTTC.

This clone was seen a single time. J is TRBJ1-3 and V is TRBV28; D unresolved. Trimming stripped 4 bases from V and 3 bases from J, with 4 bases between. CDR3 length: 12 amino acids. Germline-derived CDR1 and CDR2 are MDHEN and SYDVKM. The CDR3 DNA sequence: TGTGCCAGCAGTTCGGGTGGAAACACCATATATTTT. Amino acid sequence: CASSSGGNTIYF.

V and J are TRBV9 and TRBJ1-1; D gene uncertain. V was cut by 3 bases and J by 7 bases, with 19 bases left in between. CDR1 is SGDLS, CDR2 YYNGEE, per germline. The CDR3 consists of 15 residues. DNA for the CDR3: TGTGCCAGCAGCGCCTCCCCCACACCGGGTATTGAAGCTTTCTTT. Translated, it gives CASSASPTPGIEAFF.

Note on this clone: Other DNA sequences in the same sample also yield this CDR3. The V gene is TRBV28, the J gene TRBJ1-2, with no clear D. Trimming stripped 4 bases from V and 1 base from J, with 10 bases between. The CDR3 sequence is 14 residues long. The germline V gene has CDR1 MDHEN and CDR2 SYDVKM. The CDR3 DNA follows: TGTGCCAGCAGTTCCTCCCCTCTTAACTATGGCTACACCTTC. Its protein product is CASSSSPLNYGYTF.

This rearrangement joins TRBV19 to TRBJ2-3; perhaps TRBD1 as D (7 bases). V was cut by 6 bases and J by 2 bases, with 18 bases left in between. The CDR3 has 16 residues. Germline CDR1 reads LNHDA; CDR2 reads SQIVND (reference sequence). CDR3 coding DNA: TGTGCCAGTAGGGACCCAGGGGGGTACCTCACAGATACGCAGTATTTT. Its protein product is CASRDPGGYLTDTQYF.

The chain couples TRBV6-1 to TRBJ2-5, with a possible D match to TRBD2 (6 bases). Germline CDR1 and CDR2: MNHNS and SASEGT. V was shortened by 0 bases and J by 1 base, with 9 bases between the two germline ends. The CDR3 totals 15 residues. Here the CDR3 reads CASSEAGLFQETQYF. Here the CDR3 DNA reads TGTGCCAGCAGTGAAGCGGGACTGTTCCAAGAGACCCAGTACTTC.

The chain employs TRBV7-2 and TRBJ2-5, with D tentatively TRBD1 (5 bases). CDR3 length: 14 residues. The germline V and J ends were trimmed by 5 bases and 1 base, with 11 bases remaining between them. Germline CDR1 and CDR2: SGHTA and FQGNSA. As DNA, the CDR3 is TGTGCCAGCAGCGATACCAGGGTCCAAGAGACCCAGTACTTC. This codes for CASSDTRVQETQYF.

This sequence joins TRBV7-2 and TRBJ2-1; D gene ambiguous. Germline assignment: CDR1 SGHTA and CDR2 FQGNSA. The CDR3 covers 13 residues. V was trimmed by 5 bases and J by 10 bases, leaving 15 bases between them. The CDR3 here is CASSGRVSSEQFF. The CDR3 coding sequence is TGTGCCAGCAGCGGAAGGGTTTCTTCCGAGCAGTTCTTC. The full variable domain, in which reference TRBV7-2 and TRBJ2-1 provide the parts outside the CDR3, is GAGVSQSPSNKVTEKGKDVELRCDPISGHTALYWYRQSLGQGLEFLIYFQGNSAPDKSGLPSDRFSAERTGGSVSTLTIQRTQQEDSAVYLCASSGRVSSEQFFGPGTRLTVL.

This clone has more than one count but fewer than ten. The chain carries TRBV30 and TRBJ2-3, with D hard to call. CDR3 length: 11 residues. With 5 bases removed from V and 1 base from J, the gap between germline ends came to 4 bases. Germline loops: CDR1 GTSNPN, CDR2 SVGIG (reference sequence). CDR3 coding DNA: TGTGCCTGGGGAGGCACAGATACGCAGTATTTT. Amino acid sequence: CAWGGTDTQYF.

V gene TRBV2 combines with J gene TRBJ1-4; 7 positions match TRBD1. The CDR3 runs to 15 residues. Per germline, CDR1 SNHLY and CDR2 FYNNEI. With V trimmed by 2 bases and J by 5 bases, 5 bases remained unmatched. The CDR3 sequence: CASSELTGKNEKLFF. The CDR3 bases are TGTGCCAGCAGTGAACTGACAGGGAAAAATGAAAAACTGTTTTTT.

Note on this clone: Other DNA sequences in this specimen translate into the identical CDR3. This chain links TRBV15 with TRBJ2-2, with 8 bases identical to TRBD1. After removal of 3 bases from V and 6 bases from J, the junction contained 0 bases not matched to a gene. Germline V gene lookup returns CDR1 LNHNV and CDR2 YYDKDF (reference sequence). The CDR3 is made up of 13 amino acids. CDR3 sequence (DNA): TGTGCCACCAGCAGGGACAGGGCCGGGGAGCTGTTTTTT. It translates to CATSRDRAGELFF.

In regard to this clone: Its ends do not fully match the called genes, so a read error is possible. V usage is TRBV9 and J usage is TRBJ1-1; 9 bases are a match to TRBD1. This CDR3 comprises 13 residues. Germline CDR1 reads SGDLS; CDR2 reads YYNGEE. The CDR3 protein is CASSVDGTGRGKF. CDR3 DNA sequence: TGTGCCAGCAGCGTAGACGGGACAGGGAGGGGGAAATTT.

The chain combines TRBV5-6 with TRBJ1-3; D call uncertain. Germline-derived CDR1 and CDR2 are SGHDT and YYEEEE. There are 14 residues in the CDR3. The germline V and J ends were trimmed by 3 bases and 0 bases, with 7 bases remaining between them. The CDR3 DNA is TGTGCCAGCAGCTCCGGGCTCTCTGGAAACACCATATATTTT. Protein product: CASSSGLSGNTIYF.

The J gene is TRBJ2-1, the V gene TRBV19, with 8 bases fitting TRBD2. This CDR3 spans 17 amino acids. Per the germline V gene, CDR1 is LNHDA and CDR2 is SQIVND (reference sequence). V shed 3 bases, J shed 2 bases, and the junction held 9 bases outside the gene matches. The CDR3: CASSIPKGRGAYNEQFF. The DNA for the CDR3 is TGTGCCAGTAGTATCCCAAAGGGGCGGGGGGCCTACAATGAGCAGTTCTTC. The variable domain in full, completed from reference TRBV19 and TRBJ2-1, reads DGGITQSPKYLFRKEGQNVTLSCEQNLNHDAMYWYRQDPGQGLRLIYYSQIVNDFQKGDIAEGYSVSREKKESFPLTVTSAQKNPTAFYLCASSIPKGRGAYNEQFFGPGTRLTVL.

The chain is built from TRBV7-8 and TRBJ1-5; 10 bases match TRBD1. This CDR3 spans 14 amino acids. Germline V gives CDR1 SGHVS, CDR2 FQNEAQ. V gave up 3 bases and J gave up 6 bases; unmatched junction bases: 2. The CDR3: CASSFGDRGQPQHF. CDR3 sequence (DNA): TGTGCCAGCAGCTTTGGGGACAGGGGTCAGCCCCAGCATTTT.